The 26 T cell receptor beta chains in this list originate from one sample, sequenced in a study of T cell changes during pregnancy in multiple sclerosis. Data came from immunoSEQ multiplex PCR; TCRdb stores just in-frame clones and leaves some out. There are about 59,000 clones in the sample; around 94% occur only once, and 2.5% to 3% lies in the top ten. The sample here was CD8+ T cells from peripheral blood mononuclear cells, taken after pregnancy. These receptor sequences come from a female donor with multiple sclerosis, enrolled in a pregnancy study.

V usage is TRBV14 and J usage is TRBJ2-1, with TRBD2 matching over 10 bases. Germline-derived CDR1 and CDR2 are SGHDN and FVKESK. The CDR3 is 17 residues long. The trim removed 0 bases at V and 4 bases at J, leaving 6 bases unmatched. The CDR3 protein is CASSQDGTSGTYNEQFF. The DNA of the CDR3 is TGTGCCAGCAGCCAAGATGGTACTAGCGGGACTTACAATGAGCAGTTCTTC.

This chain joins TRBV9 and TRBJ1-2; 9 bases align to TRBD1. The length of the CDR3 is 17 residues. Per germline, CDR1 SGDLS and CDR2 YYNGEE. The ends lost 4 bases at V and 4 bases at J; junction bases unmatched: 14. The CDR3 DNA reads TGTGCCAGCAGCACACCATCCGGGACAGGGAGGGGCTATGGCTACACCTTC. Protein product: CASSTPSGTGRGYGYTF.

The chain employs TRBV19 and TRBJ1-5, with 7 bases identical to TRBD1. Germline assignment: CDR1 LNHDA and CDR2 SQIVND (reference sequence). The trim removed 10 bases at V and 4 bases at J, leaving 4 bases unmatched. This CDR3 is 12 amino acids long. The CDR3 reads CATSGGNQPQHF. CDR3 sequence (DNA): TGTGCCACCTCAGGGGGGAATCAGCCCCAGCATTTT.

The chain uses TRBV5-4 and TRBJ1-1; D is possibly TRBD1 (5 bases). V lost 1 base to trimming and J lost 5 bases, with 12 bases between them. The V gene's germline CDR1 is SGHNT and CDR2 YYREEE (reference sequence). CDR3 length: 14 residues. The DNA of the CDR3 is TGTGCCAGCAGCTTGTCCAGGGCTGGGACTGAAGCTTTCTTT. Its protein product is CASSLSRAGTEAFF.

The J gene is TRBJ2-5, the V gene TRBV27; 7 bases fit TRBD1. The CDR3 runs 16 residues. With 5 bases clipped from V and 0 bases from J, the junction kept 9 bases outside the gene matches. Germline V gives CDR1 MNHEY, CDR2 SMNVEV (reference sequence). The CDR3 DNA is TGTGCCAGCAGTCCCTCAGGGGGTCCGTACCAAGAGACCCAGTACTTC. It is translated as CASSPSGGPYQETQYF.

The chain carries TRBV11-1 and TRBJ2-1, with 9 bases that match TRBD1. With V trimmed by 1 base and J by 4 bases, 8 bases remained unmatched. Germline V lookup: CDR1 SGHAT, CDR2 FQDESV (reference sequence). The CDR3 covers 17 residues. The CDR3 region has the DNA TGTGCCAGCAGCTTAGGACGCTCGGGACAGGGATACAATGAGCAGTTCTTC. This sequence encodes CASSLGRSGQGYNEQFF.

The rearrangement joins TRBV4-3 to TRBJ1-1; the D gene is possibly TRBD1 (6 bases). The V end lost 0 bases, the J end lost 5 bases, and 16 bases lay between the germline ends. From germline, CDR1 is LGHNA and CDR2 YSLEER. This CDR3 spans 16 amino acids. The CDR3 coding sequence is TGCGCCAGCAGCCAAGAATTTTTCAGGGGCAGGACTGAAGCTTTCTTT. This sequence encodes CASSQEFFRGRTEAFF.

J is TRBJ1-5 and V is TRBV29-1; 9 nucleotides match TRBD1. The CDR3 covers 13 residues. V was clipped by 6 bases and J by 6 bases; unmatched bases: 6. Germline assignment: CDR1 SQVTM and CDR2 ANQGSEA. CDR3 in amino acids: CSVWTGDGQPQHF. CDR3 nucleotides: TGCAGCGTATGGACAGGGGACGGTCAGCCCCAGCATTTT. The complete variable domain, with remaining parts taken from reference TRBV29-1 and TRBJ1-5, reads SAVISQKPSRDICQRGTSLTIQCQVDSQVTMMFWYRQQPGQSLTLIATANQGSEATYESGFVIDKFPISRPNLTFSTLTVSNMSPEDSSIYLCSVWTGDGQPQHFGDGTRLSIL.

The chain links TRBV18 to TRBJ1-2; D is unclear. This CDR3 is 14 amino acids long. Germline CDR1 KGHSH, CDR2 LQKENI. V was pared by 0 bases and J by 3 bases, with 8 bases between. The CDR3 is CASSPPNSDYGYTF. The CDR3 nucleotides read TGTGCCAGCTCACCACCGAACAGTGACTATGGCTACACCTTC.

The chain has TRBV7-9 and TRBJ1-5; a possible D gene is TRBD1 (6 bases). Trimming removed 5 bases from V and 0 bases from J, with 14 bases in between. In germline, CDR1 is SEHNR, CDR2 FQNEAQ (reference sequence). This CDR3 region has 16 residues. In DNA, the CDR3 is TGTGCCAGCAGCACAGGGCCCTCCTATAGCAATCAGCCCCAGCATTTT. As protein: CASSTGPSYSNQPQHF. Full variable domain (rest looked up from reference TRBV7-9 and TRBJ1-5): DTGVSQNPRHKITKRGQNVTFRCDPISEHNRLYWYRQTLGQGPEFLTYFQNEAQLEKSRLLSDRFSAERPKGSFSTLEIQRTEQGDSAMYLCASSTGPSYSNQPQHFGDGTRLSIL.

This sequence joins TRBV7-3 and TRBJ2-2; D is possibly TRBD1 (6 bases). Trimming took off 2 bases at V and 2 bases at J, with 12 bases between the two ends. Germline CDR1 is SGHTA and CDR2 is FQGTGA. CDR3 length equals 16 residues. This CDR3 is CASSLLPGQNTGELFF. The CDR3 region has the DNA TGTGCCAGCAGCTTACTGCCGGGACAAAACACCGGGGAGCTGTTTTTT.

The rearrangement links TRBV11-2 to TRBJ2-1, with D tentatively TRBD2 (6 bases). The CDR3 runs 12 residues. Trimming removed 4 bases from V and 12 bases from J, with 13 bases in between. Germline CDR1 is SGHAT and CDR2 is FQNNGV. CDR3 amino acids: CASSSGLQGQFF. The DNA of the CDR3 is TGTGCCAGCAGCTCGGGACTCCAGGGGCAGTTCTTC.

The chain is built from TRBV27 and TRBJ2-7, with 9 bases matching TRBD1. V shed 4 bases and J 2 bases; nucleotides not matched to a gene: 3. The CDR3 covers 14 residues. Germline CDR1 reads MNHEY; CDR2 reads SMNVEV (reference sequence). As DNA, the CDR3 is TGTGCCAGCAGTTACGGGACAGGGACCTACGAGCAGTACTTC. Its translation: CASSYGTGTYEQYF.

Here the CDR3 DNA reads TGCGCCAGCAGCTTCTCAGGGGGCACTGAAGCTTTCTTT. Protein: CASSFSGGTEAFF. The genes are TRBV5-1 and TRBJ1-1; 7 nucleotides match TRBD1. This CDR3 spans 13 amino acids. Germline assignment: CDR1 SGHRS and CDR2 YFSETQ. V was clipped by 2 bases and J by 4 bases; unmatched bases: 2.

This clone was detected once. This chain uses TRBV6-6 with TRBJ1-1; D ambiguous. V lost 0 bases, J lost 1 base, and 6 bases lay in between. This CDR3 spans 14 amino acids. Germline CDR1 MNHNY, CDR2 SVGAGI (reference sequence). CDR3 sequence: CASSYSHGNTEAFF. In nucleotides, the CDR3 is TGTGCCAGCAGTTACTCGCACGGGAACACTGAAGCTTTCTTT.

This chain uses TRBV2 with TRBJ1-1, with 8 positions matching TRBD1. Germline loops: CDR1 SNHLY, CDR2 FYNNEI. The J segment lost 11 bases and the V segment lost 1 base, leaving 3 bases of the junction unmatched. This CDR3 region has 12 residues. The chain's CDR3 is CASSEGTGIAFF. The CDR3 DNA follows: TGTGCCAGCAGTGAAGGGACAGGGATTGCTTTCTTT.

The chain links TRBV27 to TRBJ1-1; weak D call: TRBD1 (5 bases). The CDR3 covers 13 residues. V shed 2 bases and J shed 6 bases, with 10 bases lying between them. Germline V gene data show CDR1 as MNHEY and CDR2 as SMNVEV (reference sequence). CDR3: CASSLPGFAEAFF. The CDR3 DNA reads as TGTGCCAGCAGTTTACCAGGGTTCGCTGAAGCTTTCTTT.

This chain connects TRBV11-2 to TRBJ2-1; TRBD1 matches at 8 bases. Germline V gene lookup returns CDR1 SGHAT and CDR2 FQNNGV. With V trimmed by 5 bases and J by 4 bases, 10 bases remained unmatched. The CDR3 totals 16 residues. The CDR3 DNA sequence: TGTGCCAGCAGCCTCGGACAGGGCTACAAATACAATGAGCAGTTCTTC. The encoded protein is CASSLGQGYKYNEQFF.

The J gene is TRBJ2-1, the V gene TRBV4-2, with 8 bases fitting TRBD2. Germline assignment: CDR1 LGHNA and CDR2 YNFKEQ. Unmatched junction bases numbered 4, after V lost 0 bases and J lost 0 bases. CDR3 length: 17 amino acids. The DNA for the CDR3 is TGTGCCAGCAGCCAAGATGAGAGCGGGAGCTCCTACAATGAGCAGTTCTTC. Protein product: CASSQDESGSSYNEQFF.

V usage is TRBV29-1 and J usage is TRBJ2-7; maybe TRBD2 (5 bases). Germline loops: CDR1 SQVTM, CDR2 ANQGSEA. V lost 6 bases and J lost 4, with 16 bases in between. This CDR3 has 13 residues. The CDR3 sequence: CSVVDLNGYEQYF. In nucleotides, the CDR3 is TGCAGCGTGGTGGACTTGAATGGGTACGAGCAGTACTTC.

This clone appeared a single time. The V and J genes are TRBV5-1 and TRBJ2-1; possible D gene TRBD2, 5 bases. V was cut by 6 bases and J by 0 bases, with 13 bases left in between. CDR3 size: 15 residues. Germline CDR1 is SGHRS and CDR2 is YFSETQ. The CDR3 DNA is TGCGCCAGCAAGAAGGACTTGAGCTCCTACAATGAGCAGTTCTTC. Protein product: CASKKDLSSYNEQFF.

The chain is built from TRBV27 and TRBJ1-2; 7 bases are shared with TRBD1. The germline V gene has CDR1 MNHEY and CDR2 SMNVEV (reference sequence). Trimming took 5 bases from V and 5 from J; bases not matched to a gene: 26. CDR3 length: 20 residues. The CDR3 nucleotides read TGTGCCAGCAGTCCCACCCGCTGGGACAGAAAATCCGAAAACGGTTATGGCTACACCTTC. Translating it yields CASSPTRWDRKSENGYGYTF.

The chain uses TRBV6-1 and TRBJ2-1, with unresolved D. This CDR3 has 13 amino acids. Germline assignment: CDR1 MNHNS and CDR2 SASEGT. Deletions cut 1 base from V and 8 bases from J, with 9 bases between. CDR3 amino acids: CASSEVLPHEQFF. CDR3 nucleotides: TGTGCCAGCAGTGAAGTACTGCCCCATGAGCAGTTCTTC.

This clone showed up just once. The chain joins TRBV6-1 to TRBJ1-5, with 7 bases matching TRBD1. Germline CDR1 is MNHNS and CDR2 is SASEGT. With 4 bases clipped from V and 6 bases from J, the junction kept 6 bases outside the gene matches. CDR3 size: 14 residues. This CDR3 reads CASSGQGLGQPQHF. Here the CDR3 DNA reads TGTGCCAGCAGTGGACAGGGTCTGGGTCAGCCCCAGCATTTT.

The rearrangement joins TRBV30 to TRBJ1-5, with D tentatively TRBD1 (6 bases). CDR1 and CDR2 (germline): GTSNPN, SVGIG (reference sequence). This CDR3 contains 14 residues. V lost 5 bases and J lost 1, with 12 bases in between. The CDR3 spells CAWGAGASNQPQHF. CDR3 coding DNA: TGTGCCTGGGGGGCGGGGGCCAGCAATCAGCCCCAGCATTTT. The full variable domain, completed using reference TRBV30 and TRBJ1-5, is SQTIHQWPATLVQPVGSPLSLECTVEGTSNPNLYWYRQAAGRGLQLLFYSVGIGQISSEVPQNLSASRPQDRQFILSSKKLLLSDSGFYLCAWGAGASNQPQHFGDGTRLSIL.

This CDR3 reads CASSPGSANTGELFF. In DNA form, the CDR3 reads TGTGCCAGCTCGCCGGGTAGTGCGAACACCGGGGAGCTGTTTTTT. V gene TRBV18 combines with J gene TRBJ2-2; D remains ambiguous. CDR3 length: 15 residues. Germline-derived CDR1 and CDR2 are KGHSH and LQKENI. V was pared by 6 bases and J by 0 bases, with 11 bases between.